A selection of T cell receptor beta chains follows, all from one sample in a study of blood T cells in healthy people across ages. MiXCR, run by TCRdb on the 5' RACE reads, gives a single entry per CDR3 protein. This table holds about 1.1 million distinct CDR3 sequences, 35% to 45% found once. Specimen: blood. These receptors all stem from a man aged 18 to 30 in good health. CDR3s include the opening cysteine and the closing phenylalanine or tryptophan. A D gene is named only where the DNA matches it firmly. A row's size may be missing; if present it is once, few, many or a size class.

- TRBJ2-7 TRBD1 TRBV28 CASIRGTASEQYF TGTGCCAGCATAAGGGGGACAGCGAGCGAGCAGTACTTC
many TRBJ2-1 - TRBV3-1 CASTPRTSDEQFF TGTGCCAGCACCCCTAGGACTTCCGATGAGCAGTTCTTC
few TRBJ2-7 - TRBV15 CATSRARSHSYEQYF TGTGCCACCAGCAGAGCCAGGAGCCACTCCTACGAGCAGTACTTC
- TRBJ2-7 - TRBV21-1 CASSKLASTLAQSSYNEQYF TGTGCCAGCAGCAAGCTGGCTAGTACACTGGCACAATCCTCCTACAATGAGCAGTACTTC
many TRBJ2-1 TRBD2 TRBV20-1 CSARDWGTSEGEQFF TGCAGTGCTAGAGATTGGGGGACTAGCGAGGGTGAGCAGTTCTTC
- TRBJ1-5 TRBD1 TRBV12-3/TRBV12-4 CASSLAPNTLTGGTEPQHF TGTGCCAGCAGTTTAGCGCCAAATACACTGACAGGGGGCACAGAGCCCCAGCATTTT
- TRBJ2-2 - TRBV7-9 CASSLEPTGELFF TGTGCCAGCAGCTTAGAACCCACCGGGGAGCTGTTTTTT
few TRBJ2-7 TRBD1 TRBV11-2 CASSKDRTYEQYF TGTGCCAGCAGCAAGGACAGGACCTACGAGCAGTACTTC
few TRBJ1-6 TRBD1 TRBV3-1 CASSQLTGDSSPLHF TGTGCCAGCAGCCAATTGACAGGGGATAGTTCACCCCTCCACTTT
few TRBJ1-2 - TRBV9 CASSVGAAPTNYGYTF TGTGCCAGCAGCGTAGGGGCAGCCCCCACCAACTATGGCTACACCTTC
- TRBJ1-2 TRBD1 TRBV7-2 CASSLGGTANGYTF TGTGCCAGCAGCTTAGGGGGGACAGCTAATGGCTACACCTTC
- TRBJ1-1 - TRBV5-1 CASSSTGTFTNTEAFF TGCGCCAGCAGCTCTACAGGGACCTTCACGAACACTGAAGCTTTCTTT
many TRBJ2-1 - TRBV7-8 CASSLVGYSLIDEQFF TGTGCCAGCAGCTTAGTGGGCTACAGTCTTATCGATGAGCAGTTCTTC
few TRBJ2-5 - TRBV9 CASAPGAKLIQETQYF TGTGCCAGCGCGCCGGGGGCGAAACTTATTCAAGAGACCCAGTACTTC
- TRBJ1-2 - TRBV20-1 CSARTPYDYGYTF TGCAGTGCTAGGACACCATATGACTATGGCTACACCTTC
- TRBJ1-1 TRBD1 TRBV18 CASSLGQEVMNTEAFF TGTGCCAGCTCACTCGGACAGGAAGTGATGAACACTGAAGCTTTCTTT
few TRBJ1-5 - TRBV15 CATSTRQLNQPQHF TGTGCCACCAGCACGCGACAGCTCAATCAGCCCCAGCATTTT
few TRBJ2-6 - TRBV29-1 CSVEDRSSGANVLTF TGCAGCGTTGAAGATCGGAGTTCTGGGGCCAACGTCCTGACTTTC
- TRBJ2-3 - TRBV12-3/TRBV12-4 CASRPTSPSTDTQYF TGTGCCAGCAGGCCGACTAGTCCCAGCACAGATACGCAGTATTTT
few TRBJ2-3 TRBD1 TRBV20-1 CSAKGQTLWDTQYF TGCAGTGCCAAGGGACAGACCCTGTGGGATACGCAGTATTTT
few TRBJ2-1 - TRBV6-5 CASTLTADPSNEQFF TGTGCCAGCACTTTGACTGCCGATCCTAGTAATGAGCAGTTCTTC
few TRBJ2-1 - TRBV21-1 CASSKTGDREPLEQFF TGTGCCAGCAGCAAAACAGGGGACAGGGAACCCCTGGAGCAGTTCTTC
once TRBJ2-1 TRBD1 TRBV6-6 CASSWGQGEIQFF TGTGCCAGCAGTTGGGGACAGGGTGAAATTCAGTTCTTC
few TRBJ2-4 TRBD2 TRBV20-1 CSARAAGRKNIQYF TGCAGTGCCCGGGCAGCGGGACGCAAAAACATTCAGTACTTC
few TRBJ2-7 - TRBV18 CASSPSRQETYEQYF TGTGCCAGCTCACCTTCTAGACAGGAGACCTACGAGCAGTACTTC
- TRBJ1-1 TRBD1 TRBV10-3 CAIRTGQGEAFF TGTGCCATCAGGACCGGACAGGGTGAAGCTTTCTTT
few TRBJ2-1 TRBD1 TRBV6-2/TRBV6-3 CASSYPQGAYNEQFF TGTGCCAGCAGTTACCCCCAGGGGGCCTACAATGAGCAGTTCTTC
- TRBJ1-4 - TRBV7-9 CASSRSTAYNEKLFF TGTGCCAGCAGCCGTTCGACAGCTTATAATGAAAAACTGTTTTTT
- TRBJ2-5 - TRBV29-1 CSVENVARGETQYF TGCAGCGTTGAAAACGTGGCGAGGGGAGAGACCCAGTACTTC
- TRBJ1-5 - TRBV29-1 CSVGRDGQPQHF TGCAGCGTTGGCAGGGACGGTCAGCCCCAGCATTTT
few TRBJ2-7 TRBD1 TRBV10-3 CAISVGQGSSYEQYF TGTGCCATCAGTGTGGGACAGGGGAGCTCCTACGAGCAGTACTTC
- TRBJ2-2 TRBD1 TRBV7-2 CASSLAGTGVGGELFF TGTGCCAGCAGCTTAGCGGGGACAGGGGTCGGCGGGGAGCTGTTTTTT
- TRBJ1-4 TRBD1 TRBV7-2 CASSLVGQNNEKLFF TGTGCCAGCAGCCTAGTGGGACAGAATAATGAAAAACTGTTTTTT
- TRBJ2-1 TRBD2 TRBV4-2 CASSQDLVALAEDNEQFF TGTGCCAGCAGCCAAGATCTAGTCGCACTAGCGGAGGACAATGAGCAGTTCTTC
few TRBJ2-1 TRBD1 TRBV6-5 CASSYDGTDEQFF TGTGCCAGCAGTTATGACGGGACAGACGAGCAGTTCTTC
- TRBJ2-3 - TRBV12-3/TRBV12-4 CASKAPGTDTQYF TGTGCCAGCAAAGCGCCGGGCACAGATACGCAGTATTTT
- TRBJ2-7 - TRBV6-5 CASSGGDGGEQYF TGTGCCAGCAGCGGGGGAGATGGGGGCGAGCAGTACTTC
- TRBJ1-2 - TRBV14 CASSQDVGPSGYTF TGTGCCAGCAGCCAAGATGTCGGACCCAGTGGCTACACCTTC
- TRBJ2-5 - TRBV6-2/TRBV6-3 CASSIRLPGSQYF TGTGCCAGCAGTATCCGACTCCCGGGGAGCCAGTACTTC
few TRBJ1-2 - TRBV12-3/TRBV12-4 CASSFESMGYTF TGTGCCAGCAGTTTCGAGTCTATGGGCTACACCTTC
many TRBJ2-6 - TRBV9 CASSPLRANVLTF TGTGCCAGCAGCCCCCTACGGGCCAACGTCCTGACTTTC
- TRBJ2-3 - TRBV11-2 CASSLVRGFTDTQYF TGTGCCAGCAGCTTAGTTCGCGGATTCACAGATACGCAGTATTTT
- TRBJ1-2 - TRBV6-5 CASRALKAGNGYTF TGTGCCAGCAGAGCTCTGAAGGCAGGGAATGGCTACACCTTC
few TRBJ2-1 - TRBV7-3 CASTPGPNNEQFF TGTGCCAGCACCCCCGGGCCCAACAATGAGCAGTTCTTC
- TRBJ2-1 TRBD2 TRBV12-3/TRBV12-4 CASSFIPSGGYNEQFF TGTGCCAGCAGTTTCATCCCTAGCGGGGGGTACAATGAGCAGTTCTTC
- TRBJ1-4 TRBD1 TRBV5-1 CASSLAYRTGTATNEKLFF TGCGCCAGCAGCTTGGCCTATCGGACAGGAACGGCAACTAATGAAAAACTGTTTTTT
- TRBJ2-5 - TRBV20-1 CSARDPRTSVLQETQYF TGCAGTGCTAGAGATCCGAGGACATCAGTCCTCCAAGAGACCCAGTACTTC
- TRBJ1-2 - TRBV29-1 CSVDLPGNGPYGYTF TGCAGCGTTGACTTGCCGGGGAACGGCCCCTATGGCTACACCTTC
- TRBJ1-1 - TRBV27 CASSLNSYRLNTEAFF TGTGCCAGCAGCCTAAACTCTTATAGGTTGAACACTGAAGCTTTCTTT
- TRBJ2-7 TRBD1 TRBV3-1 CASSQDVTGLTYEQYF TGTGCCAGCAGCCAAGACGTGACAGGGCTTACCTACGAGCAGTACTTC
- TRBJ2-1 - TRBV7-2 CASSLEFSDGGGKQFF TGTGCCAGCAGCTTAGAATTTAGTGATGGGGGGGGCAAGCAGTTCTTC
- TRBJ1-2 TRBD1 TRBV10-3 CAISESTGQGMGGYTF TGTGCCATCAGTGAGTCGACTGGACAGGGGATGGGTGGCTACACCTTC
- TRBJ1-1 - TRBV6-6 CASTLGGATNTEAFF TGTGCCAGCACCTTGGGGGGGGCAACGAACACTGAAGCTTTCTTT
- TRBJ1-1 - TRBV27 CASSLSGFEMNTEAFF TGTGCCAGCAGTTTGTCAGGGTTCGAGATGAACACTGAAGCTTTCTTT
many TRBJ1-6 - TRBV7-8 CASSRDSHNSPLHF TGTGCCAGCAGCCGAGACAGTCACAATTCACCCCTCCACTTT
- TRBJ2-1 TRBD2 TRBV5-6 CATSPGLDRFEFF TGTGCCACCTCACCGGGACTAGATCGGTTCGAGTTCTTC
few TRBJ2-1 TRBD2 TRBV24-1 CATSVAGGNNEQFF TGTGCCACCAGTGTCGCGGGGGGAAACAATGAGCAGTTCTTC
few TRBJ2-6 - TRBV5-1 CASSLAVSGGANVLTF TGCGCCAGCAGCTTGGCTGTTTCGGGAGGGGCCAACGTCCTGACTTTC
few TRBJ1-2 - TRBV2 CASSGGFFVGVYGYTF TGTGCCAGCAGTGGGGGGTTCTTTGTGGGGGTCTATGGCTACACCTTC